The present TCR beta chain was sequenced within a study of graft-versus-host responses after intestinal transplantation. Clones were read by immunoSEQ multiplex PCR, and TCRdb kept only the in-frame ones, dropping some. The repertoire includes under 85,000 clones, about 94% of them detected once, and around 0.51% sits in the top ten. This CDR3 contains 10 residues. Trimming stripped 1 base from V and 9 bases from J, with 4 bases between. CDR1 and CDR2 (germline): SQVTM, ANQGSEA. As for this clone: Antigen specificity is unknown.

The sequencing used unstimulated CD8+ T cells sorted from spleen or lymph node cells, collected before intestinal transplant. V gene TRBV29-1 combines with J gene TRBJ2-1; no definite D call. This receptor was taken from a human donor who received an intestinal transplant. The CDR3 protein is CSVEAFEQFF. CDR3 DNA: TGCAGCGTTGAAGCTTTTGAGCAGTTCTTC.